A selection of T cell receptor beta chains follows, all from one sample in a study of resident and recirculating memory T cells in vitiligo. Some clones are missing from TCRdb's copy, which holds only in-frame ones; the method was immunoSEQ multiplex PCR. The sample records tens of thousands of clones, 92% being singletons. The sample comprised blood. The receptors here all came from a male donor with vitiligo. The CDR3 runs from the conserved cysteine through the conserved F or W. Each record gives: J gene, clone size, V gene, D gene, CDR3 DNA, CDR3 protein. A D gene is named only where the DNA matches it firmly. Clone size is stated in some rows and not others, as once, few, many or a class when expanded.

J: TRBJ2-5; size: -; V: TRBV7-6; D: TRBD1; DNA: TGTGCCAGCAGCCTTGGACAGGCGACCCAGTACTTC; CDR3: CASSLGQATQYF
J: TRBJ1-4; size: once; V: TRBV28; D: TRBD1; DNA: TGTGCCAGCAGTTTTGAGGGGACAGGGACGGGAAAACTGTTTTTT; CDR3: CASSFEGTGTGKLFF
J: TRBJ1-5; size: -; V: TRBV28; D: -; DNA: TGTGCCAGCAAGGGACTTAGCAATCAGCCCCAGCATTTT; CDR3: CASKGLSNQPQHF
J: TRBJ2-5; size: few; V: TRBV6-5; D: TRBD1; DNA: TGTGCCAGCAGTCCACGGACAGGAGGGACCCAGTACTTC; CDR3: CASSPRTGGTQYF
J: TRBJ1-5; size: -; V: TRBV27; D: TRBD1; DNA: TGTGCCAGCAGCGGTCTCTGGGACAGGGGAAGCAATCAGCCCCAGCATTTT; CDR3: CASSGLWDRGSNQPQHF
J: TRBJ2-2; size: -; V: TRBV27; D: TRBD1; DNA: TGTGCCAGCAGTTGGACAGGGAACACCGGGGAGCTGTTTTTT; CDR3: CASSWTGNTGELFF
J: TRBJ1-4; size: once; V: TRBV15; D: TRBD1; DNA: TGTGCCACCAGCAGGGACAGGGCAGCGGAAAAACTGTTTTTT; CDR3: CATSRDRAAEKLFF
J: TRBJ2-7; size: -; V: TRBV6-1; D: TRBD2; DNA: TGTGCCAGCGAAGCGGGAGATCTGAGAGAGCAGTACTTC; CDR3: CASEAGDLREQYF
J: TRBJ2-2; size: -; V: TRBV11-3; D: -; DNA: TGTGCCAGCAGCTTAGCGGGGAGTGTGGCCGGGGAGCTGTTTTTT; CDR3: CASSLAGSVAGELFF
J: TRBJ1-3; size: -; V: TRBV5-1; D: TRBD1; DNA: TGCGCCAGCAGCAGAGACAGGGGGGCTGGAAACACCATATATTTT; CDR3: CASSRDRGAGNTIYF
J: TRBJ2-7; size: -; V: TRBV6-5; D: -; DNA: TGTGCCAGCAGTTATACGGGTAGCTCCTACGAGCAGTACTTC; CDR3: CASSYTGSSYEQYF